What follows is one T cell receptor beta chain and its context. Assay used: immunoSEQ multiplex PCR; TCRdb lists only in-frame clones, some missing. The sample holds nearly 70,000 clones, 94% seen once. With 1 base clipped from V and 2 bases from J, the junction kept 5 bases outside the gene matches. This CDR3 has 16 amino acids. Germline CDR1 SGHTA, CDR2 FQGNSA. The sample is drawn from a study of T cell clonotyping in hematopoietic cell transplantation. The specimen sequenced was peripheral blood mononuclear cells. The receptor was isolated from a man aged 45-60 years in good health. Some clones in this sample may be carry-over from other donors' samples. The V gene is TRBV7-2, the J gene TRBJ2-1, with TRBD1 identical over 7 bases. The CDR3 nucleotides read TGTGCCAGCAGCTTAGGGGGGACAGAGCCCTACAATGAGCAGTTCTTC. Residues: CASSLGGTEPYNEQFF. The entire variable domain, with the rest obtained from reference TRBV7-2 and TRBJ2-1, is as follows: GAGVSQSPSNKVTEKGKDVELRCDPISGHTALYWYRQSLGQGLEFLIYFQGNSAPDKSGLPSDRFSAERTGGSVSTLTIQRTQQEDSAVYLCASSLGGTEPYNEQFFGPGTRLTVL.